The 7 T cell receptor beta chains given below trace back to one sample, sequenced in a study of identical twins. A single record per CDR3 protein comes from TCRdb applying MiXCR to the 5' RACE reads. The sample holds about 890,000 distinct CDR3 sequences, roughly an eighth seen once. This sample was also put to use in a study of yellow fever vaccine responses in identical twins.

Sequencing input: PBMCs. These receptors were collected from a woman under 30 in good health.

This clonotype was counted many times. The chain recombines TRBV15 with TRBJ2-5, with a tentative D call TRBD2 (6 bases). CDR1 is LNHNV, CDR2 YYDKDF, per germline (reference sequence). The CDR3 spans 14 residues. The V and J ends lost 4 bases and 5 bases respectively, with 14 bases between them. CDR3 loop: CATSTPGGYETQYF. As DNA, the CDR3 is TGTGCCACCAGCACCCCTGGGGGGTACGAGACCCAGTACTTC.

This clonotype was found many times. The V gene is TRBV11-2, the J gene TRBJ2-3, with TRBD2 identical over 9 bases. CDR3 size: 15 residues. Germline values: CDR1 SGHAT, CDR2 FQNNGV. V was pared by 3 bases and J by 0 bases, with 1 base of the junction left unmatched. DNA of the CDR3: TGTGCCAGCAGCTTTAGCGGGGGAAGCACAGATACGCAGTATTTT. It encodes CASSFSGGSTDTQYF.

This clonotype has a handful of counts. This rearrangement joins TRBV7-7 to TRBJ2-7, with D possibly being TRBD2 (5 bases). The CDR3 loop spans 14 amino acids. Germline loops: CDR1 SSHAT, CDR2 FNYEAQ (reference sequence). Trimming took off 5 bases at V and 3 bases at J, with 14 bases between the two ends. CDR3 protein: CASSVGLRGYEQYF. In DNA, the CDR3 is TGTGCCAGCAGCGTAGGACTCAGAGGCTACGAGCAGTACTTC.

This clonotype came up many times. The gene calls are TRBV29-1 and TRBJ2-5, with no clear D. Trimming took 4 bases from V and 1 from J, leaving 7 bases between them. Germline loops: CDR1 SQVTM, CDR2 ANQGSEA. The CDR3 length is 12 residues. Here the CDR3 DNA reads TGCAGCGTTGGGGCCACCCAAGAGACCCAGTACTTC. Protein: CSVGATQETQYF.

This clonotype appeared a few times. This chain uses TRBV12-3 or TRBV12-4 with TRBJ2-1, with a possible D match to TRBD1 (6 bases). Deletions cut 3 bases from V and 6 bases from J, with 21 bases between. The CDR3 totals 17 residues. CDR3 bases: TGTGCCAGCAGTTTTAATACAGGGAGACAGGTCCTCAATGAGCAGTTCTTC. It codes for CASSFNTGRQVLNEQFF.

The chain employs TRBV10-3 and TRBJ1-4; maybe TRBD1 (5 bases). The CDR3 length is 13 residues. V lost 4 bases and J 8 bases, leaving 11 bases between the germline ends. Germline V gene data show CDR1 as ENHRY and CDR2 as SYGVKD. CDR3 in amino acids: CAISVREGEKLFF. CDR3 bases: TGTGCCATCAGTGTTCGGGAGGGGGAAAAACTGTTTTTT.

This clonotype was counted at least ten times. The genes are TRBV15 and TRBJ1-1; D call uncertain. The ends were cut back, 0 bases at V and 4 bases at J, with 12 bases in the middle. CDR1 is LNHNV and CDR2 is YYDKDF in the germline V gene (reference sequence). The CDR3 is 15 amino acids. DNA of the CDR3: TGTGCCACCAGCAGAGATCGAGGTGCGGCCACTGAAGCTTTCTTT. This translates into CATSRDRGAATEAFF.